The 13 T cell receptor beta chains in this list originate from one sample, sequenced in a study of shared clonotypes between healthy human individuals. Generated by immunoSEQ multiplex PCR, the TCRdb table keeps only in-frame clones and is missing some. This sample carries about 2.4 million clones, more than 85% of them seen once, and the ten largest clones take about 0.38%. Sequencing input: naive CD4+ T cells from PBMCs. Subset described: CD45RA+ positively selected. The source of these receptors is a man younger than 35 in good health. Some clones in this sample may be carry-over from other donors' samples.

This clone has just one count. The chain is built from TRBV6-1 and TRBJ2-4; D call uncertain. This CDR3 is built from 12 residues. Per the germline V gene, CDR1 is MNHNS and CDR2 is SASEGT. The chain's CDR3 is CATQRNKDIQYF. Here the CDR3 DNA reads TGTGCAACTCAGAGGAACAAGGACATTCAGTACTTC.

V and J are TRBV7-9 and TRBJ2-3; D is uncertain. The germline CDR1 and CDR2 sequences are SEHNR and FQNEAQ (reference sequence). The CDR3 loop spans 12 amino acids. Trimming removed 5 bases at V and 6 bases at J, with 9 bases between. CDR3 coding DNA: TGTGCCAGCAGCCCCCACACGGATACGCAGTATTTT. Its translation is CASSPHTDTQYF.

The chain has TRBV19 and TRBJ1-1; 7 bases fit TRBD1. This CDR3 region has 14 residues. Losses at the gene ends were 6 bases for V and 0 bases for J; bases not matched to a gene: 4. Germline V lookup: CDR1 LNHDA, CDR2 SQIVND (reference sequence). The CDR3 DNA is TGTGCCAGTAGGTGGGACAGCCTGAACACTGAAGCTTTCTTT. As protein: CASRWDSLNTEAFF.

The chain couples TRBV29-1 to TRBJ1-1; 7 nucleotides agree with TRBD1. The junction had 11 bases not matched to a gene; V was cut back by 2 bases and J by 11 bases. Germline assignment: CDR1 SQVTM and CDR2 ANQGSEA. The CDR3 sequence is 13 residues long. CDR3 bases: TGCAGCGTTGAACCCGACAGGGTGGTACGGGCTTTCTTT. This codes for CSVEPDRVVRAFF.

The chain links TRBV25-1 to TRBJ1-3; perhaps TRBD1 as D (5 bases). Deletions cut 7 bases from V and 1 base from J, with 11 bases between. The CDR3 spans 14 residues. The V gene's germline CDR1 is MGHDK and CDR2 SYGVNS. CDR3 nucleotides: TGTGCCAGCATGGACGGGGGGTCTGGAAACACCATATATTTT. Translation: CASMDGGSGNTIYF.

The gene calls are TRBV7-3 and TRBJ2-7; no clear D. Germline lookup yields CDR1 SGHTA and CDR2 FQGTGA. Trimming pared 0 bases from V and 3 bases from J, leaving 15 bases between. This CDR3 is built from 16 residues. The CDR3 loop is CASSLTSDGELYEQYF. CDR3 bases: TGTGCCAGCAGCTTAACCTCGGACGGTGAACTCTACGAGCAGTACTTC. The complete variable domain, with remaining parts taken from reference TRBV7-3 and TRBJ2-7, reads GAGVSQTPSNKVTEKGKYVELRCDPISGHTALYWYRQSLGQGPEFLIYFQGTGAADDSGLPNDRFFAVRPEGSVSTLKIQRTERGDSAVYLCASSLTSDGELYEQYFGPGTRLTVT.

The J gene is TRBJ1-3, the V gene TRBV28; 7 bases map to TRBD1. V lost 9 bases and J lost 0; bases outside the gene matches: 8. Germline V gene lookup returns CDR1 MDHEN and CDR2 SYDVKM. The CDR3 has 15 amino acids. The CDR3: CASRQGPSSGNTIYF. DNA for the CDR3: TGTGCCAGTAGACAGGGACCCAGCTCTGGAAACACCATATATTTT.

This chain connects TRBV7-9 to TRBJ1-1; D possibly corresponds to TRBD1 (6 bases). Trimming stripped 0 bases from V and 5 bases from J, with 13 bases between. The CDR3 loop spans 15 amino acids. Germline V CDR1 and CDR2: SEHNR, FQNEAQ (reference sequence). In DNA, the CDR3 is TGTGCCAGCAGCTTAGCTAAGGGGGGAGGTACTGAAGCTTTCTTT. Translated: CASSLAKGGGTEAFF.

This rearrangement joins TRBV28 to TRBJ2-3; 9 bases align to TRBD1. This CDR3 comprises 15 residues. Germline V lookup: CDR1 MDHEN, CDR2 SYDVKM. Trimming removed 5 bases from V and 5 bases from J; junction bases left unmatched: 8. The CDR3 coding sequence is TGTGCCAGCAGTCCTCCGGGACAGGGTATAGATACGCAGTATTTT. Protein product: CASSPPGQGIDTQYF.

The chain employs TRBV6-5 and TRBJ1-2, with 12 bases matching TRBD1. This CDR3 contains 15 residues. CDR1 is MNHEY and CDR2 is SVGAGI in the germline V gene. V lost 6 bases, J lost 8 bases, and 10 bases stayed unmatched. The CDR3 is CASRAEGQGANGYTF. The CDR3 DNA is TGTGCCAGCAGGGCTGAGGGACAGGGGGCGAACGGCTACACCTTC.

The rearrangement links TRBV14 to TRBJ1-1, with D unresolved. This CDR3 spans 13 amino acids. V was cut by 5 bases and J by 4 bases, with 11 bases left in between. Looked up from germline, CDR1 is SGHDN and CDR2 is FVKESK. The CDR3 sequence is CASSFSGGTEAFF. The CDR3 region has the DNA TGTGCCAGCAGCTTTAGCGGTGGCACTGAAGCTTTCTTT.

V and J are TRBV2 and TRBJ2-7, with unresolved D. This CDR3 region has 11 residues. The germline CDR1 and CDR2 sequences are SNHLY and FYNNEI. V lost 4 bases and J 7 bases, leaving 8 bases between the germline ends. The CDR3, as DNA: TGTGCCAGCAGTGTACGAGAGGAGCAGTACTTC. Protein sequence: CASSVREEQYF.

This sequence joins TRBV7-9 and TRBJ2-7; 11 bases are shared with TRBD2. The CDR3 totals 15 residues. Per germline, CDR1 SEHNR and CDR2 FQNEAQ (reference sequence). V shed 5 bases, J shed 2 bases, and the junction held 5 bases outside the gene matches. CDR3 loop: CASSRPTSGAYEQYF. As DNA, the CDR3 is TGTGCCAGCAGCCGACCGACTAGCGGGGCCTACGAGCAGTACTTC. Filled out from reference TRBV7-9 and TRBJ2-7, the complete variable domain reads DTGVSQNPRHKITKRGQNVTFRCDPISEHNRLYWYRQTLGQGPEFLTYFQNEAQLEKSRLLSDRFSAERPKGSFSTLEIQRTEQGDSAMYLCASSRPTSGAYEQYFGPGTRLTVT.